These 15 T cell receptor beta chains were all obtained from the same sample, sequenced in a study of T cells in localized non-small cell lung cancer. This table comes from immunoSEQ multiplex PCR, and its TCRdb copy is limited to in-frame clones, with some not included. Among roughly 3,400 clones listed, under 35% were seen once. Sequences were derived from normal lung tissue next to the tumor, sampled before any cancer treatment. The receptors were gathered from an older male donor with stage III lung adenocarcinoma.

This clone was detected only a few times. The chain couples TRBV11-3 to TRBJ1-1, with TRBD1 as a possible D gene (5 bases). CDR3 length: 15 residues. Trimming took 5 bases from V and 1 from J, leaving 14 bases between them. Germline V lookup: CDR1 SGHNT, CDR2 YENEEA. The CDR3 nucleotides are TGTGCCAGCAGCATACCCCGGGGCCAGAACACTGAAGCTTTCTTT. It specifies CASSIPRGQNTEAFF. Using reference TRBV11-3 and TRBJ1-1 for the parts outside the CDR3, the full variable domain is EAGVVQSPRYKIIEKKQPVAFWCNPISGHNTLYWYLQNLGQGPELLIRYENEEAVDDSQLPKDRFSAERLKGVDSTLKIQPAELGDSAVYLCASSIPRGQNTEAFFGQGTRLTVV.

In its sample, this clone was seen a few times. The CDR3: CASSFYRREDNEQFF. CDR3 coding DNA: TGTGCCAGCAGCTTTTACCGCCGGGAGGACAATGAGCAGTTCTTC. V is TRBV11-3 and J is TRBJ2-1, with 7 bases that match TRBD2. The CDR3 sequence is 15 residues long. CDR1 and CDR2 from the germline V gene are SGHNT and YENEEA. The junction had 7 bases not matched to a gene; V was cut back by 3 bases and J by 5 bases.

This clone was detected a few times. This chain joins TRBV9 and TRBJ1-2; TRBD1 matches 8 bases. This CDR3 contains 12 residues. Looked up from germline, CDR1 is SGDLS and CDR2 is YYNGEE. Unmatched junction bases numbered 5, after V lost 5 bases and J lost 8 bases. In nucleotides, the CDR3 is TGTGCCAGCAGTCAGGGGGCGGGCGGCTACACCTTC. It translates to CASSQGAGGYTF.

As for this clone: A read error may account for a junction end that differs from germline. The gene calls are TRBV19 and TRBJ1-5; D possibly corresponds to TRBD1 (5 bases). The CDR3 is 14 residues long. Germline V gene data show CDR1 as LNHDA and CDR2 as SQIVND (reference sequence). CDR3 DNA sequence: TGTGCCAGTAGTGTAGACAGTTTTAATCAGCCCCAGCATTTT. It encodes CASSVDSFNQPQHF.

This clone was observed a handful of times. V usage is TRBV10-2 and J usage is TRBJ2-3; tentatively, D is TRBD1 (5 bases). V lost 0 bases to trimming and J lost 12 bases, with 16 bases between them. This CDR3 contains 14 residues. CDR1 and CDR2 (germline): WSHSY, SAAADI. The CDR3 sequence: CASSESTDLGRQYF. CDR3 DNA: TGCGCCAGCAGTGAGTCGACAGACCTAGGGCGTCAGTATTTT.

This clone has more than one count but fewer than ten. The rearrangement links TRBV11-3 to TRBJ2-7, with TRBD2 matching 12 bases. Germline V gives CDR1 SGHNT, CDR2 YENEEA. Trimming took 5 bases from V and 6 from J; bases not matched to a gene: 8. The CDR3 sequence is 15 residues long. The chain's CDR3 is CASSPQVGLAGEQYF. The CDR3 DNA is TGTGCCAGCAGCCCACAAGTGGGACTAGCGGGCGAGCAGTACTTC.

The sample holds a few counts of this clone. V and J are TRBV25-1 and TRBJ1-1, with TRBD1 as a possible D gene (6 bases). CDR3 length equals 12 residues. Trimming removed 5 bases at V and 12 bases at J, with 16 bases between. Germline-derived CDR1 and CDR2 are MGHDK and SYGVNS. The CDR3 nucleotides are TGTGCCAGCAGTCCCGGGACAAGCGGTACTTTCTTT. This gives the protein CASSPGTSGTFF.

The chain recombines TRBV7-7 with TRBJ2-4; a weak D match, TRBD1 (7 bases). The CDR3 is 19 amino acids. Germline-derived CDR1 and CDR2 are SSHAT and FNYEAQ (reference sequence). V lost 5 bases and J 3 bases, leaving 26 bases between the germline ends. CDR3 nucleotides: TGTGCCAGCAGCCCTAGGAGGGGGCGAAGGGAAGATGGCAAAAACATTCAGTACTTC. Residues: CASSPRRGRREDGKNIQYF.

As regards this clone: At one of its ends the junction is not consistent with the germline gene, which may arise from a read error. In DNA, the CDR3 is TGTGCCAGCAGTTACTCTCGGTGGGGGGCGCAAGAGCAGTACTTC. Its translation: CASSYSRWGAQEQYF. V and J are TRBV6-4 and TRBJ2-7; D assignment may be TRBD1 or TRBD2 (6 bases each). CDR1 is MRHNA, CDR2 SNTAGT, per germline. This CDR3 spans 15 amino acids.

This clone is categorized as medium-sized. This sequence joins TRBV9 and TRBJ2-1; D is possibly TRBD2 (5 bases). Trimming took off 4 bases at V and 0 bases at J, with 14 bases between the two ends. From germline, CDR1 is SGDLS and CDR2 YYNGEE. The CDR3 is made up of 16 amino acids. CDR3 amino acids: CASSWVSGSSYNEQFF. In DNA form, the CDR3 reads TGTGCCAGCAGCTGGGTAAGCGGCTCCTCCTACAATGAGCAGTTCTTC.

The rearrangement uses TRBV19 and TRBJ1-1; 8 positions agree with TRBD1. CDR3 size: 15 residues. Germline V CDR1 and CDR2: LNHDA, SQIVND (reference sequence). V was clipped by 1 base and J by 4 bases; unmatched bases: 5. Here the CDR3 reads CASSIARGTGTEAFF. CDR3 DNA sequence: TGTGCCAGTAGTATAGCCCGTGGGACAGGCACTGAAGCTTTCTTT.

This clone has more than one count but fewer than ten. The chain links TRBV12-5 to TRBJ2-5; D is perhaps TRBD2 (5 bases). This CDR3 is 13 amino acids long. The V gene's germline CDR1 is LGHNT and CDR2 FRNRAP. The CDR3 sequence is CASMPRRAETQYF. The CDR3 DNA follows: TGTGCCAGCATGCCGAGGCGGGCAGAGACCCAGTACTTC.

The chain joins TRBV11-3 to TRBJ2-7, with D possibly called TRBD1 or TRBD2 (5 bases each). Per the germline V gene, CDR1 is SGHNT and CDR2 is YENEEA. Trimming left V 5 bases short and J 2 bases short, with 19 bases between. This CDR3 spans 16 amino acids. The chain's CDR3 is CASSGNGAPATYEQYF. Written as DNA, the CDR3 is TGTGCCAGCAGCGGTAACGGGGCTCCAGCAACCTACGAGCAGTACTTC.

There are a few counts of this clone. The genes are TRBV4-1 and TRBJ1-5; perhaps TRBD1 as D (5 bases). The CDR3 is made up of 15 amino acids. The V gene lost 1 base and the J gene lost 9 bases, with 16 bases spanning the gap. The germline CDR1 and CDR2 sequences are MGHRA and YSYEKL. The CDR3 DNA follows: TGCGCCAGCAGCCAAGTTACGGGGGGTAAATGGCCCCAGCATTTT. This translates into CASSQVTGGKWPQHF.

The chain combines TRBV19 with TRBJ2-2, with D uncertain. This CDR3 has 15 residues. V was clipped by 5 bases and J by 1 base, with 11 bases between them. Germline lookup yields CDR1 LNHDA and CDR2 SQIVND (reference sequence). The CDR3 bases are TGTGCCAGTAGTGCCGACTCGGTGAACACCGGGGAGCTGTTTTTT. Its translation is CASSADSVNTGELFF.